The 20 T cell receptor beta chains below come from one sample, sequenced in a study of identifying expanded T cells in peripheral blood. The table came from immunoSEQ multiplex PCR; TCRdb's copy has only in-frame clones and leaves some out. The sample yields around 94,000 clones, about 85% seen once. Sequenced material: blood. These receptors came from a person between 18 and 75 years old in good health.

This chain uses TRBV6-6 with TRBJ2-7; D uncertain. V dropped 6 bases and J dropped 7 bases, with 22 bases sitting between them. Looked up from germline, CDR1 is MNHNY and CDR2 is SVGAGI (reference sequence). The length of the CDR3 is 15 residues. CDR3: CASSYTTAPTWEQYF. The CDR3 bases are TGTGCCAGCAGCTACACGACGGCCCCTACGTGGGAGCAGTACTTC.

This chain connects TRBV5-1 to TRBJ2-7; D may be TRBD1 (6 bases). Germline CDR1 SGHRS, CDR2 YFSETQ. V was clipped by 0 bases and J by 1 base, with 8 bases between them. This CDR3 region has 14 residues. The CDR3 spells CASSLAGVSYEQYF. CDR3 DNA sequence: TGCGCCAGCAGCTTGGCAGGGGTTTCCTACGAGCAGTACTTC.

J is TRBJ2-3 and V is TRBV7-2; D unclear. Germline CDR1 and CDR2: SGHTA and FQGNSA. The CDR3 extends over 12 amino acids. Trimming left V 6 bases short and J 10 bases short, with 14 bases between. CDR3 residues: CASRAPPEAQYF. In nucleotides, the CDR3 is TGTGCCAGCAGGGCTCCGCCTGAGGCGCAGTATTTT.

With regard to this clone: An end of the junction does not agree with germline; a read error may underlie this. J is TRBJ1-2 and V is TRBV7-6, with D possibly being TRBD1 (6 bases). CDR3 length: 12 residues. Looked up from germline, CDR1 is SGHVS and CDR2 is FNYEAQ. The CDR3 DNA sequence: TGTGCCAGCAGCCCCATGAGGGGGGGCTGCACCTTC. Translated, it gives CASSPMRGGCTF.

The chain joins TRBV9 to TRBJ1-1, with a weak D call TRBD1 (5 bases). CDR3 length: 16 amino acids. V lost 0 bases and J 0 bases, leaving 12 bases between the germline ends. CDR1 and CDR2 from the germline V gene are SGDLS and YYNGEE. The CDR3 loop is CASSVGLGTVNTEAFF. DNA of the CDR3: TGTGCCAGCAGCGTAGGCCTAGGGACGGTGAACACTGAAGCTTTCTTT.

The table lists this clone with a few counts. The rearrangement links TRBV7-9 to TRBJ1-3; no clear D. The V end lost 3 bases, the J end lost 0 bases, and 6 bases lay between the germline ends. Per the germline V gene, CDR1 is SEHNR and CDR2 is FQNEAQ (reference sequence). The CDR3 is 14 residues long. The CDR3 coding sequence is TGTGCCAGCAGCTTTTTCGCCTCTGGAAACACCATATATTTT. Translating it yields CASSFFASGNTIYF.

The chain combines TRBV4-2 with TRBJ2-7; 9 nucleotides line up with TRBD1. V trimming: 5 bases; J trimming: 3 bases; junction bases outside the gene matches: 2. Germline assignment: CDR1 LGHNA and CDR2 YNFKEQ. This CDR3 contains 13 residues. The CDR3 DNA reads as TGTGCCAGCAGCTTGGGACAGGGCTACGAGCAGTACTTC. The encoded protein is CASSLGQGYEQYF.

This clone was recorded once. J is TRBJ1-4 and V is TRBV7-2; 7 bases line up with TRBD1. Germline lookup yields CDR1 SGHTA and CDR2 FQGNSA. The CDR3 consists of 13 residues. V gave up 5 bases and J gave up 8 bases; unmatched junction bases: 5. The CDR3 coding sequence is TGTGCCAGCAGCGCCCGGGACAGAGAAAAACTGTTTTTT. This sequence encodes CASSARDREKLFF.

CDR3 nucleotide sequence: TGTGCCAGCAGCAGATCCGTCGAGGGACAGTACTTC. This gives the protein CASSRSVEGQYF. The chain employs TRBV5-6 and TRBJ2-7; D is perhaps TRBD2 (5 bases). Germline-derived CDR1 and CDR2 are SGHDT and YYEEEE. The CDR3 totals 12 residues. Trimming removed 4 bases at V and 10 bases at J, with 15 bases between. Full variable domain (rest looked up from reference TRBV5-6 and TRBJ2-7): DAGVTQSPTHLIKTRGQQVTLRCSPKSGHDTVSWYQQALGQGPQFIFQYYEEEERQRGNFPDRFSGHQFPNYSSELNVNALLLGDSALYLCASSRSVEGQYFGPGTRLTVT.

V gene TRBV6-5 combines with J gene TRBJ2-7; 8 nucleotides align to TRBD2. CDR1 and CDR2 (germline): MNHEY, SVGAGI. There are 15 residues in the CDR3. The V and J ends lost 5 bases and 1 base, in that order; junction bases with no gene match: 7. The CDR3 coding sequence is TGTGCCAGCAGTACGGGGCGGGGGGCGTCCTACGAGCAGTACTTC. This encodes CASSTGRGASYEQYF.

V and J are TRBV18 and TRBJ1-2, with D maybe TRBD1 (6 bases). V lost 4 bases and J lost 5, with 11 bases in between. Germline CDR1 and CDR2: KGHSH and LQKENI. The CDR3 loop spans 13 amino acids. The CDR3: CASSQDSSYGYTF. The DNA of the CDR3 is TGTGCCAGCTCACAGGACAGTTCATATGGCTACACCTTC.

The chain has TRBV7-9 and TRBJ1-1; no clear D gene. V was cut by 6 bases and J by 0 bases, with 17 bases left in between. The CDR3 spans 16 residues. Germline CDR1 SEHNR, CDR2 FQNEAQ (reference sequence). In DNA form, the CDR3 reads TGTGCCAGCAGGCCTAACTCATTGGGGTTGAACACTGAAGCTTTCTTT. This codes for CASRPNSLGLNTEAFF.

This chain connects TRBV19 to TRBJ1-1; no definite D call. Germline V gene sequence: CDR1 LNHDA, CDR2 SQIVND (reference sequence). The V end lost 7 bases, the J end lost 0 bases, and 12 bases lay between the germline ends. The CDR3 loop spans 14 amino acids. The CDR3 sequence is CASINYGVNTEAFF. The CDR3 region has the DNA TGTGCCAGTATTAATTACGGGGTGAACACTGAAGCTTTCTTT.

This clone was detected only once. The J gene is TRBJ1-5, the V gene TRBV21-1; TRBD1, the D gene given by the table, was not confirmed from the DNA. TRBV21-1 is a listed pseudogene. The CDR3 totals 16 residues. The CDR3 bases are TGTGTCGACTGCGGGACAGGGGGGGGTAGCAATCAGCCCCAGCATTTT. Its translation is CVDCGTGGGSNQPQHF.

This clone has just one count. The chain combines TRBV11-2 with TRBJ2-3; 7 nucleotides match TRBD2. The CDR3 consists of 16 residues. The germline V gene has CDR1 SGHAT and CDR2 FQNNGV. The V and J ends lost 1 base and 2 bases, in that order; junction bases with no gene match: 6. The chain's CDR3 is CASSLVGGGATDTQYF. CDR3 coding DNA: TGTGCCAGCAGCTTAGTTGGCGGGGGAGCCACAGATACGCAGTATTTT.

CDR3 amino acids: CASREQGKVGKLFF. In DNA form, the CDR3 reads TGTGCCAGCAGGGAACAGGGGAAGGTCGGAAAACTGTTTTTT. The rearrangement joins TRBV5-4 to TRBJ1-4; 7 bases are shared with TRBD1. Germline CDR1 SGHNT, CDR2 YYREEE (reference sequence). The CDR3 has 14 residues. V shed 5 bases, J shed 10 bases, and the junction held 11 bases outside the gene matches.

The chain is built from TRBV7-8 and TRBJ2-1, with D possibly being TRBD2 (5 bases). V shed 2 bases and J shed 0 bases, with 8 bases lying between them. Germline values: CDR1 SGHVS, CDR2 FQNEAQ. This CDR3 has 15 amino acids. CDR3 sequence: CASSLWESSYNEQFF. Here the CDR3 DNA reads TGTGCCAGCAGCTTATGGGAGAGCTCCTACAATGAGCAGTTCTTC.

The chain couples TRBV27 to TRBJ2-6, with D possibly matching TRBD2 (6 bases). Germline-derived CDR1 and CDR2 are MNHEY and SMNVEV (reference sequence). CDR3 length: 17 amino acids. The ends were cut back, 3 bases at V and 1 base at J, with 13 bases in the middle. CDR3 DNA sequence: TGTGCCAGCAGTTTTTGGCTCGGGGGTTCTGGGGCCAACGTCCTGACTTTC. Translation gives CASSFWLGGSGANVLTF.

The gene calls are TRBV6-5 and TRBJ2-7; D gene ambiguous. The CDR3 covers 11 residues. V was pared by 6 bases and J by 1 base, with 4 bases between. CDR1 and CDR2 (germline): MNHEY, SVGAGI. The CDR3 bases are TGTGCCAGCAGCCAATCCTACGAGCAGTACTTC. This codes for CASSQSYEQYF.

CDR3 loop: CASSFEGGTNYGYTF. Written as DNA, the CDR3 is TGTGCCAGCAGTTTTGAGGGAGGGACTAACTATGGCTACACCTTC. The rearrangement links TRBV6-6 to TRBJ1-2, with D unclear. CDR3 length equals 15 residues. The germline CDR1 and CDR2 sequences are MNHNY and SVGAGI (reference sequence). Trimming took 4 bases from V and 0 from J, leaving 12 bases between them.